This T cell receptor beta chain was captured in a study of blood T cell repertoires in COVID-19. Sequencing was performed with immunoSEQ multiplex PCR; in TCRdb, only in-frame clones are kept and a portion is missing. The repertoire holds some 260,000 clones, with about 88% as singletons. The CDR3 runs 13 residues. CDR1 is ENHRY, CDR2 SYGVKD, per germline. The V segment lost 6 bases and the J segment 6 bases; nucleotides outside the gene matches: 3. This rearrangement joins TRBV10-3 to TRBJ1-2, with 11 bases identical to TRBD1. The sequenced sample consisted of peripheral blood. This clonotype was sampled from a woman in her thirties or forties who had recovered from COVID-19. CDR3 nucleotide sequence: TGTGCCATCAGCCTGGGACAGGGGGATGGCTACACCTTC. It translates to CAISLGQGDGYTF.